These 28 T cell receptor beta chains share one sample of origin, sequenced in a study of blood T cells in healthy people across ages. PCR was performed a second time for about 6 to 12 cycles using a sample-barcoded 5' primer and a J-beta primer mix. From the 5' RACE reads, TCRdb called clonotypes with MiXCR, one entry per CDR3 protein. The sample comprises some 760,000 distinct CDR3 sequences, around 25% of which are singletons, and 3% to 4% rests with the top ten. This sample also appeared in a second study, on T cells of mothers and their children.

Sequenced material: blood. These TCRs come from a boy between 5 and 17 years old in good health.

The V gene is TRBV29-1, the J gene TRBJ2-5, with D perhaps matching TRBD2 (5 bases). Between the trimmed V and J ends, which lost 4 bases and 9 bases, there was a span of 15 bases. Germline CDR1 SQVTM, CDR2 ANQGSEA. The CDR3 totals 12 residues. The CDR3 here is CSVVAPPEAQYF. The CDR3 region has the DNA TGCAGCGTTGTGGCCCCACCGGAGGCCCAGTACTTC.

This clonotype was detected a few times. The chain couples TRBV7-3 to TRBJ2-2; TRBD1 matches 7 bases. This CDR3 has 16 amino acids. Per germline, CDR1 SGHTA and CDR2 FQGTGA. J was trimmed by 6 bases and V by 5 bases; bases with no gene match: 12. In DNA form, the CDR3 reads TGTGCCAGCAGCGTAAGGGCAGGGGGAAAGGCCGGGGAGCTGTTTTTT. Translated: CASSVRAGGKAGELFF.

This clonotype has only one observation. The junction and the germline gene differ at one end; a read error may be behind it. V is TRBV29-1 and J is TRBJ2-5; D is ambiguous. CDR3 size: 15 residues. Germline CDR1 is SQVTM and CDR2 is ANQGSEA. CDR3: CNVESWTRSEETQYF. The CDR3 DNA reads TGCAACGTTGAGAGCTGGACGCGATCGGAGGAGACCCAGTACTTC.

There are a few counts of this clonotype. CDR3 nucleotide sequence: TGCGCCAGCAGTATCGTGATCCAGTACTTC. Its translation is CASSIVIQYF. The chain employs TRBV5-1 and TRBJ2-5; D call uncertain. The CDR3 runs 10 residues. Germline V gives CDR1 SGHRS, CDR2 YFSETQ. V was pared by 5 bases and J by 10 bases, with 9 bases between.

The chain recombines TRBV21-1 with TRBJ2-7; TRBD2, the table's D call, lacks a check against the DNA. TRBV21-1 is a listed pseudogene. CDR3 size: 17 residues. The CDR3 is CASSKRPGLAASYEQYF. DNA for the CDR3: TGTGCCAGCAGCAAACGGCCGGGACTAGCGGCCTCCTACGAGCAGTACTTC.

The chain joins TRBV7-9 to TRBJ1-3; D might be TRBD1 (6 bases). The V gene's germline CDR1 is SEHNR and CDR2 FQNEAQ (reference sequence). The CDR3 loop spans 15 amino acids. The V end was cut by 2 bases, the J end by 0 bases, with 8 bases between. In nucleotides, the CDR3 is TGTGCCAGCAGCTTACAGGGGAGCTCTGGAAACACCATATATTTT. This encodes CASSLQGSSGNTIYF. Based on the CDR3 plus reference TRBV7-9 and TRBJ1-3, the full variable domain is DTGVSQNPRHKITKRGQNVTFRCDPISEHNRLYWYRQTLGQGPEFLTYFQNEAQLEKSRLLSDRFSAERPKGSFSTLEIQRTEQGDSAMYLCASSLQGSSGNTIYFGEGSWLTVV.

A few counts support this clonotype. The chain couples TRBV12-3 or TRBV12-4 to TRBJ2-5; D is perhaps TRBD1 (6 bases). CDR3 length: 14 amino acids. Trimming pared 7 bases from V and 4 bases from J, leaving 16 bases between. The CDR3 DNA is TGTGCCAGCACCCACATGGGGGCTGGAGAGACCCAGTACTTC. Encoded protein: CASTHMGAGETQYF.

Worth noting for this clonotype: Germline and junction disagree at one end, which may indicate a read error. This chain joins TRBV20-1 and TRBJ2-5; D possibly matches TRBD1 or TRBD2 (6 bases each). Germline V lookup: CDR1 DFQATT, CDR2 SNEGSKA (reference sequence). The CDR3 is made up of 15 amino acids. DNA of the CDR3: TGCAGTGCTGGGCCCGGGGGCCGCTCTCAAGAGACCCAGCACTTC. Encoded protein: CSAGPGGRSQETQHF.

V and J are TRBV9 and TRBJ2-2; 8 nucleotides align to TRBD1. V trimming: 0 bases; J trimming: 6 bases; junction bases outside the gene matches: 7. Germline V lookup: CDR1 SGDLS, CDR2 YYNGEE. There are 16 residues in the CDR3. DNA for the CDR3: TGTGCCAGCAGCGTAGCTGGTCAGGGGGCGCCCGGGGAGCTGTTTTTT. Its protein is CASSVAGQGAPGELFF.

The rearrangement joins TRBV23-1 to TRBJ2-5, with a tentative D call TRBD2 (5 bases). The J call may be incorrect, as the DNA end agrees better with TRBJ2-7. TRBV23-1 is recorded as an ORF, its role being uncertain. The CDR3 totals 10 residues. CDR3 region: CAGKRNEQYF. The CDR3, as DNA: TGCGCCGGAAAGCGGAACGAGCAGTACTTC.

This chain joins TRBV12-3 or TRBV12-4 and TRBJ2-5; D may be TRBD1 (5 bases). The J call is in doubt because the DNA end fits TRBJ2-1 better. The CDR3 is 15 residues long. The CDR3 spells CASSPRQRSNNEQFF. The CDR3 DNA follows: TGTGCCAGCAGTCCCAGACAGCGTAGTAACAATGAGCAGTTCTTC.

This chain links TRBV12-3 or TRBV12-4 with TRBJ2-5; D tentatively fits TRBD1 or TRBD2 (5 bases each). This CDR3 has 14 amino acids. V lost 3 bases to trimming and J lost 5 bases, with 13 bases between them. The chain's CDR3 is CASSLDGAGETQYF. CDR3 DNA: TGTGCCAGCAGTTTGGACGGGGCCGGGGAGACCCAGTACTTC.

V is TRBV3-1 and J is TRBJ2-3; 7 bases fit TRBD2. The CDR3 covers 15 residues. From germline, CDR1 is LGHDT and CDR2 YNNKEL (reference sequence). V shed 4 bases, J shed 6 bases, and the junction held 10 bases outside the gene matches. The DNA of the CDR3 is TGTGCCAGCAGCCCCCGGACTAGGGCCGGGGATACGCAGTATTTT. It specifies CASSPRTRAGDTQYF.

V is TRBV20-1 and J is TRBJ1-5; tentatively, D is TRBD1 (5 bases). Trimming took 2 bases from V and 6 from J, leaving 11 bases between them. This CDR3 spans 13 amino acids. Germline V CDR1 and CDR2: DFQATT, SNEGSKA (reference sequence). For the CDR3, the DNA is TGCAGTGCTAGACCAGGGTCGGGTCAGCCCCAGCATTTT. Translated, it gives CSARPGSGQPQHF.

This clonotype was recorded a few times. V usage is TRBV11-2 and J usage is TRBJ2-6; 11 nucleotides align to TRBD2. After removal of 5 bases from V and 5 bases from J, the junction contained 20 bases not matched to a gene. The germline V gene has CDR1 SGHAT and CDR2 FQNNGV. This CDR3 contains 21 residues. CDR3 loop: CASSMPSQWGLAEGRANVLTF. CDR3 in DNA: TGTGCCAGCAGCATGCCATCCCAGTGGGGACTAGCGGAGGGTCGGGCCAACGTCCTGACTTTC.

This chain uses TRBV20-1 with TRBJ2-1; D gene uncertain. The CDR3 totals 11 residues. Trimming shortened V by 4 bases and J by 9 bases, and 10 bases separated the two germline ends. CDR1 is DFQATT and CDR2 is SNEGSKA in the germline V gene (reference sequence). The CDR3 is CSAIHLGEQFF. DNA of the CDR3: TGCAGTGCTATCCATTTAGGTGAGCAGTTCTTC.

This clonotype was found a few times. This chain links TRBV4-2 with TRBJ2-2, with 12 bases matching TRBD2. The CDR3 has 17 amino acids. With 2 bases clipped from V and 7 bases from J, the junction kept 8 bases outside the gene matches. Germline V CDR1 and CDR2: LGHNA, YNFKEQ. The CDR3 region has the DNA TGTGCCAGCAGCCAACACCCACTAGCGGGAGGTAACGGGGAGCTGTTTTTT. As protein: CASSQHPLAGGNGELFF.

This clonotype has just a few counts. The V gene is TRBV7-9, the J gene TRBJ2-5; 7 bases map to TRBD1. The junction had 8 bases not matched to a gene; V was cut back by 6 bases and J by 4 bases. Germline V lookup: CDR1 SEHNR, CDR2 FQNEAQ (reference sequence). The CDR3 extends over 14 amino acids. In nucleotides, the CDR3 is TGTGCCAGCAGTCTGACAGGGCTCGGAGAGACCCAGTACTTC. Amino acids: CASSLTGLGETQYF.

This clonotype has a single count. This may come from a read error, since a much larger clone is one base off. The chain's CDR3 is CASTQGCNQPQHF. Written as DNA, the CDR3 is TGTGCCAGCACACAGGGATGCAATCAGCCCCAGCATTTT. This chain links TRBV7-9 with TRBJ1-5; a possible D gene is TRBD1 (6 bases). This CDR3 is 13 amino acids long. Per the germline V gene, CDR1 is SEHNR and CDR2 is FQNEAQ (reference sequence). Trimming stripped 7 bases from V and 2 bases from J, with 9 bases between. The full variable domain, rest sourced from reference TRBV7-9 and TRBJ1-5, is DTGVSQNPRHKITKRGQNVTFRCDPISEHNRLYWYRQTLGQGPEFLTYFQNEAQLEKSRLLSDRFSAERPKGSFSTLEIQRTEQGDSAMYLCASTQGCNQPQHFGDGTRLSIL.

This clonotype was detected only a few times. CDR3 residues: CATSRDGRSGNIQYF. CDR3 bases: TGTGCCACCAGCAGAGACGGGCGGAGCGGTAACATTCAGTACTTC. V and J are TRBV15 and TRBJ2-4, with D possibly being TRBD2 (5 bases). The CDR3 is 15 amino acids. Trimming pared 0 bases from V and 7 bases from J, leaving 13 bases between. Germline CDR1 reads LNHNV; CDR2 reads YYDKDF (reference sequence).

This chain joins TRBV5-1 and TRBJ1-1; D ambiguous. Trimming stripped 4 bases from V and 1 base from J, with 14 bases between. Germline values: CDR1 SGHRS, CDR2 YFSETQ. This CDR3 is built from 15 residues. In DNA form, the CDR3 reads TGCGCCAGCAGCGTCTTCCGGGCCTGGAACACTGAAGCTTTCTTT. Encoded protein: CASSVFRAWNTEAFF.

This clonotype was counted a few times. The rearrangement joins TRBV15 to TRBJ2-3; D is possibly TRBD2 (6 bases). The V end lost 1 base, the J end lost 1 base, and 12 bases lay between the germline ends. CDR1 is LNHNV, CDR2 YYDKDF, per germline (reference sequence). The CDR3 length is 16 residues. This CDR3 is CATSRVAGEGTDTQYF. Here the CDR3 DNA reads TGTGCCACCAGCAGAGTCGCTGGGGAGGGCACAGATACGCAGTATTTT.

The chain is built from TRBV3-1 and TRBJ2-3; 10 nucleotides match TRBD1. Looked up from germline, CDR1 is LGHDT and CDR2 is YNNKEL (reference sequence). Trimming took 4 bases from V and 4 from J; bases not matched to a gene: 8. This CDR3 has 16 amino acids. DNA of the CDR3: TGTGCCAGCAGCCCCCGACAGGGGGCGTTTTCAGATACGCAGTATTTT. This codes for CASSPRQGAFSDTQYF.

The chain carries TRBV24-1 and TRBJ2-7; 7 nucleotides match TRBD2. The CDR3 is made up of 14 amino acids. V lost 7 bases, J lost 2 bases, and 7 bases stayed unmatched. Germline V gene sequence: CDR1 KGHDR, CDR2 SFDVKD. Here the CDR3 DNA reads TGTGCCACCAGCCCGAGCGGGGAAGCCTACGAGCAGTACTTC. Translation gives CATSPSGEAYEQYF.

The CDR3 loop is CSVDTGQKEQYF. The CDR3 coding sequence is TGCAGCGTTGATACTGGACAGAAAGAACAGTACTTC. This sequence joins TRBV29-1 and TRBJ2-5; possibly TRBD1 for D (6 bases). The germline gives CDR1 SQVTM, CDR2 ANQGSEA. The V end lost 3 bases, the J end lost 11 bases, and 16 bases lay between the germline ends. There are 12 residues in the CDR3.

The chain's CDR3 is CASSLGTGTEKLFF. In nucleotides, the CDR3 is TGTGCCAGCAGTTTAGGGACAGGGACCGAAAAACTGTTTTTT. The J gene is TRBJ1-4, the V gene TRBV12-3 or TRBV12-4; TRBD1 aligns across 8 bases. J was trimmed by 8 bases and V by 1 base; bases with no gene match: 3. The CDR3 consists of 14 residues.

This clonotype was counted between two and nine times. The CDR3 loop is CASEANNEKLFF. The DNA of the CDR3 is TGTGCCAGCGAGGCCAATAATGAAAAACTGTTTTTT. The V gene is TRBV6-1, the J gene TRBJ1-4; D is unresolved. The length of the CDR3 is 12 residues. V dropped 8 bases and J dropped 4 bases, with 8 bases sitting between them. Germline CDR1 and CDR2: MNHNS and SASEGT.

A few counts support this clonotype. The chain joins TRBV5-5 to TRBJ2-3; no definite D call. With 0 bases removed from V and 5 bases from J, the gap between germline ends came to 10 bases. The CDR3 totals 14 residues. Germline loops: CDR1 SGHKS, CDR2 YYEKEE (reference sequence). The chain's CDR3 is CASSLDQVRDTQYF. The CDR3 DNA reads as TGTGCCAGCAGCTTGGATCAGGTTAGAGATACGCAGTATTTT.